This record covers a single T cell receptor (beta chain). Its antigen is unknown. No base-level quality is on record; no much larger clone is a single base apart. Libraries were built with the immunoSEQ multiplex PCR assay. For the multiplex PCR, a mixture combining 60 forward primers for TCR Vbeta segments and 13 reverse primers for TCR Jbeta segments was used. A multiplex PCR assay on genomic DNA amplified the CDR3 region of rearranged TCR beta genes. Amplified TCR beta libraries were sequenced as 87-base-pair reads on the Illumina HiSeq System. For the original study's pipeline: A later analysis counted approximately 74 million unique TCR beta chains across the approximately 700 repertoires, and 9 million to 14 million of these chains were shared by at least two donors. Raw reads were error-corrected and collapsed into unique sequences with a nearest-neighbor algorithm that merged closely related sequences to remove PCR and sequencing errors. Alignment of CDR3 sequences to IMGT reference sequences was used to assign V, D and J gene segments. For a sequence to be retained, at least a six-nucleotide match to both a V gene segment and a J gene segment was required. Rearrangements were called productive when the CDR3 lacked stop codons and stayed in frame with V and J; all others were non-productive. Following IMGT convention, CDR3 was defined as the stretch from the second conserved V-encoded cysteine to the conserved J-encoded phenylalanine. The earlier analysis of about 640 of the donors excluded any sequence lacking an unambiguous match to a single V gene segment. In an earlier analysis of 587 of the donors, a V segment was called functional when productive rearrangements were above 56.7%, and segregating when the standard deviation between donors exceeded 5%. A statistical classification framework was built for diagnosing cytomegalovirus status from the catalog of TCR beta chain sequences. V and J gene assignment, in a later analysis, came from comparing TCR nucleotide sequences with IMGT/GENE-DB human TR gene sequences. A later analysis assigned CDR3 sequences and most-parsimonious VDJ recombination scenarios with the TCRdist pipeline. In a later analysis, every TCR beta chain was defined by the combination of its CDR3 amino acid sequence and its V-gene family, and reads without a unique V-gene family were dropped. To address suspected cross-contamination and a sequencing artifact, a later analysis removed approximately 600 highly shared, low-generation-probability nucleotide sequences. A later analysis calculated a clonal expansion index for each public chain from normalized within-repertoire ranks of inferred template counts. In a later analysis, generation probabilities were computed with a VDJ recombination model fitted to out-of-frame rearrangements, and the resulting probabilities were checked against IGoR. In a later analysis, hypergeometric tests were used to score TCR-TCR, TCR-HLA and TCR-CMV co-occurrence, with a repertoire-size bias correction applied to TCR pairs. False discovery rates were estimated in a later analysis by permuting HLA or CMV assignments 20 times. In a later analysis, co-occurring TCRs were grouped with DBSCAN, and TCRdist sequence similarity was added when clustering was performed within HLA-allele-positive subsets. Repertoires with fewer than 30,000 or more than 120,000 public chains were left out of co-occurrence clustering, as were five repertoires with anomalous nucleotide sharing. TCRdb obtained this table from immuneACCESS and retained in-frame rearrangements with V and J assigned. These tables miss some clones; where compared with another copy, unresolved V genes account for less than half of the shortfall, and the remainder is unexplained. The V and J calls and clone size come from that table; D and trimming were worked out from the DNA. This sample gives 150,000 or so clones in total; 75% of them show up just once. Clones ranked in the top ten supply roughly 8% of the sample.

Per the germline V gene, MNHEY is the CDR1 and SVGAGI is the CDR2. The CDR3 spans 15 residues, from the cysteine through the phenylalanine. The retained sequence is limited to the CDR3, 45 bases, with the frame set at the first base. From V the trimming removes 2 bases and from J it removes 1 base, while the gene matches leave 2 bases of the junction unaccounted for. In total, roughly 670 healthy bone marrow donors made up the cohort. Cohort members were all nominally healthy when sampled, although unrecorded immune exposures were likely present. The donor was CMV seropositive and was included in the group of 300 or so seropositive cohort members. Every donor gave a peripheral blood sample, and the peripheral blood mononuclear cells from that sample were used for TCR beta sequencing. Genomic DNA was extracted from the blood cell samples with the Qiagen DNeasy Blood Extraction Kit. The sample belongs to a study of cytomegalovirus exposure and HLA in healthy donors (dated by TCRdb to the late 2010s). With respect to the entire study: An earlier analysis of around 600 of the donors reported more than 250 Gb of sequence data and some 120 million unique TCR beta sequences from about 200 million T cells. Approximately 300 gigabases of sequencing data and around 80 million unique TCR sequences made up an early release that covered 500 to 700 HLA-typed donors. Of the roughly 410 genotyped donors, 81% were placed in the genetic ancestry cluster associated with self-reported Caucasian donors. The aim of the study was to test whether cataloging public T cell receptors could identify signatures of past pathogen exposure. The study used immunosequencing to profile the T cell repertoires of several hundred subjects and linked those repertoires to cytomegalovirus serostatus. A separate validation cohort of approximately 130 different subjects was used in addition to the approximately 670-subject first cohort. High-throughput TCR immunosequencing, statistical association of individual TCRs with disease status, and machine learning were combined to predict cytomegalovirus infection status. In a later analysis, previously published TCR beta repertoires from several hundred donors were re-analyzed and high-resolution HLA genotyping was added so that TCR occurrence patterns could be studied. The later analysis used no new phenotypic data to find candidate immune exposures, relying instead on TCR beta sequences and their occurrence across donors. To decide whether each TCR beta V gene segment behaved as functional or pseudogenic, an earlier analysis of 587 of the donors relied on high-throughput TCR beta sequencing. Donor age, sex, ethnicity and CMV serostatus were collected together with the repertoire data. In a later genetic analysis, genome-wide SNP genotypes for about three fifths of the roughly 670 donors were used, and that subset was treated as a discovery cohort. All discovery cohort repertoires had been generated using a single sequencing platform. Both class I and class II loci were covered by HLA typing, at four-digit resolution. Typing coverage differed by locus: A, B, C, DRB1 and DQB1 were typed in roughly 620-630 donors, DQA1 in around 500, DPA1 in nearly 610, and DPB1 in roughly 450. Roughly five DR-DQ haplotypes were treated as single units for association and clustering because of strong linkage in the cohort. Among about 410 genotyped donors of the cohort, an average of around 250,000 unique TCR beta nucleotide sequences was sequenced per donor, of which about 19% were non-productive.

General study outcomes and caveats: The classifier was reported to diagnose cytomegalovirus status with high specificity and sensitivity in both the original cohort and the validation cohort. Roughly uniform sequencing depth across donors was assumed in presence/absence analyses, although this assumption may not hold. Several of the top co-occurrence clusters appeared to be linked to parvovirus B19, influenza, CMV and Epstein-Barr virus, according to a later analysis. In a later analysis, HLA-associated TCR beta chains showed more clonal expansion and lower generation probabilities than non-associated chains that were equally common. A later analysis associated 16,951 TCR beta sequences with specific HLA alleles at a false discovery rate of 0.05. In a later analysis, most CMV-associated TCR beta chains were found to appear HLA-restricted, with HLA associations seemingly driven largely by CMV exposure. Immune exposure information for the cohort was limited to CMV serostatus. The cohort was sequenced for TCR beta chains only, and without alpha or paired-chain data the features that could be detected were limited. The authors suggested that the approach could potentially be generalized to other disease states and immunological phenotypes. In an earlier analysis of approximately 590 of the donors, most TCR beta V segments were observed in productive rearrangements about 87% or about 30% of the time, broadly matching IMGT annotations. Because HLA typing was unavailable for some donors at each locus, only the typed subset was used in association tests. An association between a missense DCLRE1C variant and V-gene and J-gene trimming of TCR beta chains was found in a later genetic analysis and replicated in an independent cohort. Most TCR sequences were observed very rarely across donors, whereas some public TCRs were present in many individuals. Assigning TCR associations to individual alleles was difficult when HLA alleles, especially DR and DQ, strongly co-occurred. A further reported finding was that TCR beta sequences accurately predicted the HLA-A and HLA-B alleles for most subjects in the first cohort. The study listed approximately 150 TCR beta chains as associated with cytomegalovirus. Some 16 rarely observed V segments, including chromosome 9 orphons, were excluded from the earlier analysis of approximately 500 of the donors because counts were too low. Compared with the 666-donor mean, donors in an Asian-associated ancestry cluster had fewer N-insertions in productive TCRs, according to a later genetic analysis. A few of the identified cytomegalovirus-associated TCR beta chains were confirmed in vitro to be specific for cytomegalovirus antigens. The sequencing pipeline was judged likely to have produced a cluster of highly shared sequence variants as a technical artifact. A later analysis found that TCR association rates varied across HLA loci, with DRB1 alleles showing the most associated TCRs and HLA-C alleles the fewest. Correlated functional status among segregating V segments might reflect linkage disequilibrium, but an unknown experimental factor could not be ruled out. Because the 87-base-pair reads could not distinguish some IMGT-functional V segments, including TRBV6-2 and TRBV6-3, those segments were excluded.

The sequenced sample consisted of PBMCs. The origin of this receptor is a middle-aged woman in good health and CMV-seropositive. The chain is made from TRBV6-5 and TRBJ1-1; 9 middle bases align to TRBD1. CDR3 sequence: CASSYPGQGNTEAFF. The DNA sequence is as follows: TGTGCCAGCAGTTACCCGGGACAGGGGAACACTGAAGCTTTCTTT.